The sequence of this T cell receptor (beta chain) was determined in a study of T-cell reconstitution after alpha-beta-depleted transplantation in children. Study-level points and caveats: Approximately two months post-transplant, alpha-beta T cells reportedly originated from several hundred expanded graft clones.

The sample holds many counts of this clonotype. The antigen is not known. The TCRbeta library incorporated unique molecular identifiers. TCRdb independently ran MiXCR on the PCR reads; one entry per CDR3 protein. The data show over 450,000 distinct CDR3 sequences, with 8% to 11% seen just once and around 2% held by the top ten. From germline, CDR1 is LGHNA and CDR2 YSLEER. V shed 1 base and J shed 4 bases, with 8 bases lying between them. The CDR3 spans 15 residues. The chain is built from TRBV4-3 and TRBJ1-6; TRBD1 might be the D (5 bases). The specimen comprised PBMCs, sampled before TCRalphabeta/CD19-depleted stem cell transplant. The clonotype originates from a child aged 2-15 years with inherited bone marrow failure, due to receive a stem cell transplant. The CDR3 DNA reads TGCGCCAGCAGCCAAGTAGGGGTGTATAATTCACCCCTCCACTTT. This translates into CASSQVGVYNSPLHF.